These T cell receptor beta chains were read from a single sample in a study of cytomegalovirus exposure and HLA in healthy donors. TCRdb's table, derived via immunoSEQ multiplex PCR, lists solely in-frame clones and lacks some. The table for this sample gives 100,000 to 150,000 clones. The sample was PBMCs. These receptor sequences come from a man younger than 40 in good health and CMV-seronegative. The CDR3 runs from the conserved cysteine through the conserved F or W. Each record gives: J gene, V gene, D gene, CDR3 DNA, CDR3 protein. The D gene is left open where the match is weak.

TRBJ2-7,TRBV10-1,TRBD2,TGCGCCAGCAGTGAGTCCAACAGGGCCACTAGCGGAGACCACGAGCAGTACTTC,CASSESNRATSGDHEQYF
TRBJ2-5,TRBV29-1,TRBD1,TGCAGCGTTGAAGCCGGGACAGGGACCCCCTTCGCGGAGACCCAGTACTTC,CSVEAGTGTPFAETQYF
TRBJ2-2,TRBV27,-,TGTGCCAGCACCACAAGAACCGGACTTACCGGGGAGCTGTTTTTT,CASTTRTGLTGELFF
TRBJ2-2,TRBV7-6,-,TGTGCCAGCAGCTTTTGGACTGCGCCGACCGGGGAGCTGTTTTTT,CASSFWTAPTGELFF
TRBJ2-7,TRBV19,TRBD2,TGTGCCAGTAGCTTAGCGGGAGGGCCCGACGAGCAGTACTTC,CASSLAGGPDEQYF
TRBJ2-5,TRBV5-6,-,TGTGCCAGCAGCCCCCTAAATGGAGAGACCCAGTACTTC,CASSPLNGETQYF
TRBJ1-4,TRBV27,-,TGTGCCAGCAGTTTATCCGCCAGGGGAGGGGAAAAACTGTTTTTT,CASSLSARGGEKLFF
TRBJ1-1,TRBV6-5,-,TGTGCCAGCAGGTTCCGGACAGAGCGGAACACTGAAGCTTTCTTT,CASRFRTERNTEAFF
TRBJ1-5,TRBV6-1,-,TGTGCCAGCACCTCCCTGGGGGGGTTCGATCAGCCCCAGCATTTT,CASTSLGGFDQPQHF
TRBJ1-3,TRBV28,TRBD1,TGTGCCAGCAGCCTGGGGACAGGGCGTGGAAACACCATATATTTT,CASSLGTGRGNTIYF
TRBJ1-3,TRBV30,-,TGTGCCTGGAGTGGCCGGGTAGCTGGAAACACCATATATTTT,CAWSGRVAGNTIYF
TRBJ2-7,TRBV6-1,-,TGTGCCAGCAGTGAAGGGGCGGGGCTCTCCTACGAGCAGTACTTC,CASSEGAGLSYEQYF
TRBJ2-7,TRBV7-6,TRBD1,TGTGCCAGCAGCCCGGGGACAGGGGCCTACGAGCAGTACTTC,CASSPGTGAYEQYF
TRBJ2-1,TRBV6-6,TRBD2,TGTGCCAGCAGGCTTCTAGCGGGAGGAAAGTCTGAGCAGTTCTTC,CASRLLAGGKSEQFF
TRBJ2-7,TRBV5-4,-,TGTGCCAGCAGCTTGAAGGGAGACGAGCAGTACTTC,CASSLKGDEQYF
TRBJ2-7,TRBV6-1,TRBD1,TGTGCCAGCAGGCCGACAGGGGGCAACTACGAGCAGTACTTC,CASRPTGGNYEQYF
TRBJ1-1,TRBV27,-,TGTGCCAGCAGTTTTAGTCCGCTTAGTCCGGCTTTCTTT,CASSFSPLSPAFF
TRBJ2-3,TRBV18,TRBD2,TGTGCCAGCTCACTTGGACTAGCGGGCACAGATACGCAGTATTTT,CASSLGLAGTDTQYF
TRBJ2-7,TRBV30,-,TGTGCCTGGAGTGGACTAGAAGCCTACGAGCAGTACTTC,CAWSGLEAYEQYF
TRBJ2-5,TRBV28,-,TGTGCCAGCAGTAGTGCGGGGCGAGGTTCGGAGACCCAGTACTTC,CASSSAGRGSETQYF
TRBJ2-2,TRBV4-2,TRBD2,TGTGCCAGCAGCCAAAGGGGTAGGGGCGGCCACCGGGGGGACACCGGGGAGCTGTTTTTT,CASSQRGRGGHRGDTGELFF
TRBJ2-7,TRBV28,-,TGTGCCAGCAGTTCAGGGACCGGGACTTCACACTACGAGCAGTACTTC,CASSSGTGTSHYEQYF
TRBJ1-1,TRBV5-6,-,TGTGCCAGCAGCTTGGCGTGGAACACTGAAGCTTTCTTT,CASSLAWNTEAFF
TRBJ1-2,TRBV28,-,TGTGCCAGCCTGGACAGACAAAACTATGGCTACACCTTC,CASLDRQNYGYTF
TRBJ1-1,TRBV30,-,TGTGCCTGGAGTCCTCTCGTCACTGAAGCTTTCTTT,CAWSPLVTEAFF
TRBJ2-1,TRBV28,-,TGTGCCAGCAGTTTGGTTCGGGACTTTGGCTCCTACAATGAGCAGTTCTTC,CASSLVRDFGSYNEQFF
TRBJ1-5,TRBV19,-,TGTGCCAGTACCATAGGGGCCTTCGGGCAGCCCCAGCATTTT,CASTIGAFGQPQHF
TRBJ1-6,TRBV19,-,TGTGCCAGTAGTCCCCTAGGGACATCGAATTCACCCCTCCACTTT,CASSPLGTSNSPLHF
TRBJ2-7,TRBV4-2,-,TGTGCCAGCAGCCACGGGAGCCAAGGCTTTGGCGAGCAGTACTTC,CASSHGSQGFGEQYF
TRBJ2-3,TRBV29-1,-,TGCAGCGTTTCCCCAGGGAGCACAGATACGCAGTATTTT,CSVSPGSTDTQYF
TRBJ1-5,TRBV28,-,TGTGCCAGCAGGTGGTCCACCCCACTCAGCTTTGGGGGGAATCAGCCCCAGCATTTT,CASRWSTPLSFGGNQPQHF
TRBJ2-3,TRBV2,-,TGTGCCTCCCGGTGGGTGGGAGGAGGTACGCAGTATTTT,CASRWVGGGTQYF
TRBJ2-7,TRBV7-8,-,TGTGCCAGCTCACAGGGTTCCTCCTACGAGCAGTACTTC,CASSQGSSYEQYF
TRBJ2-2,TRBV10-3,TRBD1,TGTGCCATCAGTGTCCGGGACAGCCTTTCCACCGGGGAGCTGTTTTTT,CAISVRDSLSTGELFF
TRBJ2-1,TRBV30,TRBD2,TGTGCCTCAGCGGGAGTATCCTACAATGAGCAGTTCTTC,CASAGVSYNEQFF
TRBJ1-3,TRBV6-1,-,TGTGCCAGCAGTGTCGGGGGGGTCTCTGGAAACACCATATATTTT,CASSVGGVSGNTIYF
TRBJ2-7,TRBV2,-,TGTGCCAGCAGTGACGGGGGGCTTAGCTCCTACGAGCAGTACTTC,CASSDGGLSSYEQYF
TRBJ1-2,TRBV5-6,-,TGTGCCAGCAGCTTGGAAAGACAGGCCGTCTATGGCTACACCTTC,CASSLERQAVYGYTF
TRBJ2-5,TRBV7-8,TRBD2,TGTGCCAGCAGCTTAGGTCGGCGGGATGGGGCAGAGCGGGGGGAGACCCAGTACTTC,CASSLGRRDGAERGETQYF
TRBJ2-1,TRBV5-1,TRBD1,TGCGCCAGCAGCTTGGGACAGGGCTTGATTAAAGAATCCTACAATGAGCAGTTCTTC,CASSLGQGLIKESYNEQFF